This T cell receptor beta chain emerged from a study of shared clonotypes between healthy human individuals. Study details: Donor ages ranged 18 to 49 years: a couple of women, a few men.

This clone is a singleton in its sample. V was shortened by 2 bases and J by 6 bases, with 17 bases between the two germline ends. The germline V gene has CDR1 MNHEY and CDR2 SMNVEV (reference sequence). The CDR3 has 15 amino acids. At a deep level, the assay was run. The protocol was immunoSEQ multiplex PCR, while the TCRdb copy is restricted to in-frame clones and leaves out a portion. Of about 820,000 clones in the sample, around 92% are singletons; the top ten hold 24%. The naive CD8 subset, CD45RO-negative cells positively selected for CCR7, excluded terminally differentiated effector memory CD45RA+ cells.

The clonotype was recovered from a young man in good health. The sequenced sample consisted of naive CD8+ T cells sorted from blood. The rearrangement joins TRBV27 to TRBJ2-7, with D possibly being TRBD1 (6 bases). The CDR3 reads CASSLGAGAISEQYF. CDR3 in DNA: TGTGCCAGCAGTTTAGGGGCAGGGGCGATCTCCGAGCAGTACTTC.